This is a list of T cell receptor beta chains from one sample in a study of OX40 agonist ivuxolimab in advanced cancers. The method was immunoSEQ multiplex PCR; TCRdb's version includes in-frame clones alone and lacks a portion of them. The sample contains over 60,000 clones, 85% to 90% of which appear only once. Material: CD4+ or CD8+ T cells sorted from blood, obtained in a trial of the OX40 agonist ivuxolimab. Receptor source: an adult with an advanced solid tumor such as melanoma, head and neck, liver or kidney cancer. Each CDR3 is given with its conserved first and last residue. A D gene is named only where the DNA matches it firmly. Clone size appears in some rows only: once, few, many, or a class for an expanded clone.

v_gene	abundance	j_gene	d_gene	CDR3nt	CDR3aa
TRBV28	-	TRBJ2-1	TRBD2	TGTGCCAGCAGAGGAGCGGGGGCGAGCTCCTACAATGAGCAGTTCTTC	CASRGAGASSYNEQFF
TRBV5-1	-	TRBJ2-1	TRBD2	TGCGCCAGCAGCTTGGTCCCGGCTAGCGGGGGTGGTGGTAGTAGGAATGAGCAGTTCTTC	CASSLVPASGGGGSRNEQFF
TRBV11-2	-	TRBJ1-6	-	TGTGCCAGCAGCACCCGGACGGATTATAATTCACCCCTCCACTTT	CASSTRTDYNSPLHF
TRBV7-9	-	TRBJ1-2	-	TGTGCCAGCAGCTTAGGGCAGGGTTTCGATAACTATGGCTACACCTTC	CASSLGQGFDNYGYTF
TRBV5-4	few	TRBJ1-1	-	TGTGCCAGCAGCCGAAACACAGGTTACACTGAAGCTTTCTTT	CASSRNTGYTEAFF
TRBV30	-	TRBJ2-3	-	TGTGCCTGGAGTGAGGGGACGTACGTGGCAGATACGCAGTATTTT	CAWSEGTYVADTQYF
TRBV10-3	-	TRBJ2-2	-	TGTGCCATCAGTGAGTCGGAGGGGGAAAACACCGGGGAGCTGTTTTTT	CAISESEGENTGELFF
TRBV6-6	-	TRBJ1-3	TRBD1	TGTGCCAGCAGATCCCCGGACAGGTCCTCTGGAAACACCATATATTTT	CASRSPDRSSGNTIYF
TRBV10-3	-	TRBJ1-3	-	TGTGCCATCAGTGAGTCTAGGCGGGCCTCTGGAAACACCATATATTTT	CAISESRRASGNTIYF
TRBV2	few	TRBJ2-3	-	TGTGCCAGCAGTCGGAGAGGGGGGCGGGAAGATACGCAGTATTTT	CASSRRGGREDTQYF
TRBV7-9	-	TRBJ2-6	-	TGTGCCAGCAGCTTTAAGGTACAGACAGGCCCTGGGGCCAACGTCCTGACTTTC	CASSFKVQTGPGANVLTF
TRBV18	few	TRBJ1-4	-	TGTGCCAGCTCACCACCAGGGTACGTCGGAACTAATGAAAAACTGTTTTTT	CASSPPGYVGTNEKLFF
TRBV23-1	-	TRBJ2-3	-	TGCGCCAGCAGCTCAGATACGCAGTATTTT	CASSSDTQYF
TRBV5-1	-	TRBJ2-2	-	TGCGCCAGCAGCTTGGTAGTTAACGGGGAGCTGTTTTTT	CASSLVVNGELFF
TRBV6-1	-	TRBJ2-2	TRBD1	TGTGCCAGCAGTGAAGTCGGACAGGGGATACCCACCACCGGGGAGCTGTTTTTT	CASSEVGQGIPTTGELFF
TRBV11-3	-	TRBJ2-5	-	TGTGCCAGCAGCTTAGGCAGCGGAAGGGGAGAGACCCAGTACTTC	CASSLGSGRGETQYF
TRBV6-5	-	TRBJ2-7	-	TGTGCCAGCAGCCGATTAGACAGCACCTACGAGCAGTACTTC	CASSRLDSTYEQYF
TRBV18	-	TRBJ1-2	-	TGTGCCAGCTCACCACGTAGGGAACCGAGCTACACCTTC	CASSPRREPSYTF
TRBV2	-	TRBJ1-2	TRBD1	TGTGCCAGCAGGGGGGACAGGGGGAACTATGGCTACACCTTC	CASRGDRGNYGYTF
TRBV4-3	once	TRBJ2-7	-	TGCGCCAGCAGCCAAGTTCCCGGGACACCCGCTCTACCCGCCGAGCAGTACTTC	CASSQVPGTPALPAEQYF
TRBV18	-	TRBJ1-5	-	TGTGCCAGCTCACCGGACACAAATCAGCCCCAGCATTTT	CASSPDTNQPQHF
TRBV19	-	TRBJ1-1	-	TGTGCCAGTAGTATCCAGGGTGAAGCTTTCTTT	CASSIQGEAFF
TRBV27	once	TRBJ2-1	-	TGTGCCAGCAGTCCCCGACAGGTGGATAATGAGCAGTTCTTC	CASSPRQVDNEQFF
TRBV10-3	few	TRBJ1-5	TRBD1	TGTGCCATCAGTACCGGGACAGGGGGCAATCAGCCCCAGCATTTT	CAISTGTGGNQPQHF
TRBV25-1	-	TRBJ1-2	-	TGTGCCAGTAGCCTGGGACACACGAAGGGCTATGGCTACACCTTC	CASSLGHTKGYGYTF
TRBV29-1	-	TRBJ2-3	-	TGCAGCGCTGCTCCTCAACTGTCAGATACGCAGTATTTT	CSAAPQLSDTQYF
TRBV12-5	-	TRBJ1-2	-	TGTGCTAGTGTCCCAGAGGCAGAGAGGTATGGCTACACCTTC	CASVPEAERYGYTF
TRBV10-3	few	TRBJ2-2	-	TGTGCCGCCTCCCCCGGGGCCGCGAACACCGGGGAGCTGTTTTTT	CAASPGAANTGELFF
TRBV6-5	-	TRBJ1-1	-	TGTGCCACCCTACGACAGAGAGCCCTGAACACTGAAGCTTTCTTT	CATLRQRALNTEAFF
TRBV5-1	-	TRBJ1-2	-	TGCGCCAGCAGCAACCCAGGGGCGGGCGGCTATGGCTACACCTTC	CASSNPGAGGYGYTF
TRBV5-5	-	TRBJ1-2	TRBD1	TGTGCCAGCAGCTTTCCAACAGGGGACTATGGCTACACCTTC	CASSFPTGDYGYTF
TRBV9	-	TRBJ2-1	-	TGTGCCAGCAGCGTAGAAGTTAGGAACAATGAGCAGTTCTTC	CASSVEVRNNEQFF
TRBV30	-	TRBJ1-4	-	TGTGCCTGGAGTGTAGTTTGGGGGGCTTGGGAAAAACTGTTTTTT	CAWSVVWGAWEKLFF
TRBV5-4	-	TRBJ1-1	-	TGTGCCAGCAGCTTGGGCCGATTTGGGAATATGAACACTGAAGCTTTCTTT	CASSLGRFGNMNTEAFF
TRBV29-1	-	TRBJ1-5	-	TGCAGCGTCCGAAGTGGGGACGGTCAGCCCCAGCATTTT	CSVRSGDGQPQHF
TRBV27	-	TRBJ2-3	TRBD2	TGTGCCAGCAGTCTGTGGACAACCGGGGGGGCAGATACGCAGTATTTT	CASSLWTTGGADTQYF
TRBV6-1	-	TRBJ2-7	-	TGTGCCAGCAGTCACCGGGACACTTACGAGCAGTACTTC	CASSHRDTYEQYF
TRBV7-6	-	TRBJ2-6	-	TGTGCCAGCAGCTCCTCTACTGGGCCTGGGGCCAACGTCCTGACTTTC	CASSSSTGPGANVLTF
TRBV7-3	-	TRBJ2-3	-	TGTGCCAGCAGCTTATTGATCGGGGCTGGCACAGATACGCAGTATTTT	CASSLLIGAGTDTQYF
TRBV9	-	TRBJ2-6	-	TGTGCCAGCACGAACGTGGGGGTGCTCAGCTCTGGGGCCAACGTCCTGACTTTC	CASTNVGVLSSGANVLTF
TRBV9	-	TRBJ1-1	-	TGTGCCAGCAGCGCCATGGGGACGAACCCTGAAGCTTTCTTT	CASSAMGTNPEAFF
TRBV11-1	-	TRBJ2-1	TRBD2	TGTGCCAGCAGCCACGGGGGTAGCGGGGGGGCTAATGAGCAGTTCTTC	CASSHGGSGGANEQFF
TRBV7-2	-	TRBJ2-1	TRBD2	TGTGCCAGCAGCTTAGTCGGGCTAGCGGGGGGAAGTGAGTTCTTC	CASSLVGLAGGSEFF
TRBV9	-	TRBJ2-2	-	TGTGCCAGCAGCGCAGGGGACACGAACACCGGGGAGCTGTTTTTT	CASSAGDTNTGELFF
TRBV29-1	-	TRBJ1-1	-	TGCAGCGTTGGACCGGGATTTACTGAAGCTTTCTTT	CSVGPGFTEAFF
TRBV9	-	TRBJ1-1	-	TGTGCCAGCAGCGTAGAGTCGAGCGAAACCGGATATATCCGGGCTGAAGCTTTCTTT	CASSVESSETGYIRAEAFF
TRBV5-5	-	TRBJ2-5	TRBD2	TGTGCCAGCAGCTTTAGCGGGGGGAACCAAGAGACCCAGTACTTC	CASSFSGGNQETQYF
TRBV25-1	-	TRBJ2-1	TRBD1	TGTGCCAGCGGCCGACAGGGGGCGGCGTACAATGAGCAGTTCTTC	CASGRQGAAYNEQFF
TRBV30	-	TRBJ2-3	TRBD2	TGTGCCTGGAGAGGGGTGTGGGACTACAGCACAGATACGCAGTATTTT	CAWRGVWDYSTDTQYF